This entry lists 3 T cell receptor beta chains sequenced from one sample in a study of cytomegalovirus exposure and HLA in healthy donors. Primers: 60 Vbeta forward and 13 Jbeta reverse. Using immunoSEQ multiplex PCR, the repertoire was profiled, and TCRdb retains in-frame clones only, with some absent. The sample records tens of thousands of clones, 70% to 85% being singletons. Sequenced sample: PBMCs. The receptors shown here come from a man aged 30 to 45 in good health and CMV-seronegative.

This clone was recorded a few times. This rearrangement joins TRBV9 to TRBJ2-1; 7 bases fit TRBD1. The V and J ends lost 4 bases and 0 bases, in that order; junction bases with no gene match: 4. CDR1 and CDR2 from the germline V gene are SGDLS and YYNGEE. The CDR3 is 15 residues long. CDR3 in DNA: TGTGCCAGCAGCCTTGACAGGGCCTCCTACAATGAGCAGTTCTTC. This encodes CASSLDRASYNEQFF.

This chain links TRBV19 with TRBJ1-1; 7 bases match TRBD1. The CDR3 sequence is 14 residues long. Germline CDR1 and CDR2: LNHDA and SQIVND (reference sequence). The V segment lost 6 bases and the J segment 5 bases; nucleotides outside the gene matches: 9. CDR3 coding DNA: TGTGCCAGTAGCCATCGACAGGGTAGGACTGAAGCTTTCTTT. Amino acids: CASSHRQGRTEAFF.

The rearrangement joins TRBV9 to TRBJ1-1; 7 bases map to TRBD1. Germline-derived CDR1 and CDR2 are SGDLS and YYNGEE. V lost 4 bases and J lost 3; bases outside the gene matches: 9. CDR3 length equals 15 residues. The CDR3 nucleotides are TGTGCCAGCAGCACCCGACAGGGTTTGGACACTGAAGCTTTCTTT. Its translation: CASSTRQGLDTEAFF.